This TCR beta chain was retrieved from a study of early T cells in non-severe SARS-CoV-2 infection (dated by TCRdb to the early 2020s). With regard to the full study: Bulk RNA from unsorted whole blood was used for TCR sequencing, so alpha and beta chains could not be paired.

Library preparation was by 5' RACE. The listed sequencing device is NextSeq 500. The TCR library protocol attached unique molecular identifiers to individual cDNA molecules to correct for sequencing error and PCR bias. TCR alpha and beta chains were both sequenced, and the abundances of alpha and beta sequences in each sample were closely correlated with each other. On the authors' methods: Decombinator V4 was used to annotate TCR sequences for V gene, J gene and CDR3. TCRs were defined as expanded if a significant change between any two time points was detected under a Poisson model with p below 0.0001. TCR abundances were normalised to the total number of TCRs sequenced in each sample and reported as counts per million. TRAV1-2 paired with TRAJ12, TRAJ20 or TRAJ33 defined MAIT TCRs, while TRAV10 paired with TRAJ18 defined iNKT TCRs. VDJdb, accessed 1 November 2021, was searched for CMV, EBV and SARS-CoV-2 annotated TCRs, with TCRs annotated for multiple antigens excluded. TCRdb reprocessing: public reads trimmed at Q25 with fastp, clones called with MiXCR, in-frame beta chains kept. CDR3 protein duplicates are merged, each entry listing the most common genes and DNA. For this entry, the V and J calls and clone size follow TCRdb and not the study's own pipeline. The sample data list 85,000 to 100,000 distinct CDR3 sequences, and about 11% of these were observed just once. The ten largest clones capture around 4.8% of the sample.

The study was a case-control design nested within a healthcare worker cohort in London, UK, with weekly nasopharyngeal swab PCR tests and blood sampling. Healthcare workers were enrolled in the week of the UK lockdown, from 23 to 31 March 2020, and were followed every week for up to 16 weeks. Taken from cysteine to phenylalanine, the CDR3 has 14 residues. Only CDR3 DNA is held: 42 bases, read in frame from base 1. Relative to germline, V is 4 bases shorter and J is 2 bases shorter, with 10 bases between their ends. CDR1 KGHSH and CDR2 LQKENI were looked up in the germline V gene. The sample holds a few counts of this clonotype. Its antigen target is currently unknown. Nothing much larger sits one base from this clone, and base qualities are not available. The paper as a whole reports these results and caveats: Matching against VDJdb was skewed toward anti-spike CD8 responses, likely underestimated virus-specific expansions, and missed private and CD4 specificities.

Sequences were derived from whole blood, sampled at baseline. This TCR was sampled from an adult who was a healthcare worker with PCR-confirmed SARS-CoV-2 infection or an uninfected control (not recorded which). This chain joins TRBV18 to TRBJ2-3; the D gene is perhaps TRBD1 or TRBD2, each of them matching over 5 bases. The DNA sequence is TGTGCCAGCTCACTCACGGGGCCCACAGATACGCAGTATTTT. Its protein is CASSLTGPTDTQYF.